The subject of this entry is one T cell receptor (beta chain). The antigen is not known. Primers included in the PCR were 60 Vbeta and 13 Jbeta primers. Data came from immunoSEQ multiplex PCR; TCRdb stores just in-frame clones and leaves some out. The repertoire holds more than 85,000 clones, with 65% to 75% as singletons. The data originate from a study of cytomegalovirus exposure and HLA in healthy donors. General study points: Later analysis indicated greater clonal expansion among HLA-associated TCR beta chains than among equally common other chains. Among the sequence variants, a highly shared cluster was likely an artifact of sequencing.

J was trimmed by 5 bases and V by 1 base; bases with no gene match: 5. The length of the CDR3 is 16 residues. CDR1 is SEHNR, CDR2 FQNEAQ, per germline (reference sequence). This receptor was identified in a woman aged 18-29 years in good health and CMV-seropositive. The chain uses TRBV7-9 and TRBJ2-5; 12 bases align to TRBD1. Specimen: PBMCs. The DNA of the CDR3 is TGTGCCAGCAGCTTAGGCGGGACAGGGGGCCGGGAGACCCAGTACTTC. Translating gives CASSLGGTGGRETQYF.